This T cell receptor beta chain emerged from a study of long-term antiretroviral therapy in people with HIV. Findings and limits, study-wide: Therapy changes, viral resistance and ART adherence were not documented in the available data. Repertoire dominance by clones expanded before ART was seen at all time points.

At survey level, the immunoSEQ assay was run in its v3.0 version. The repertoire was sequenced with immunoSEQ multiplex PCR; TCRdb's copy has only in-frame clones and lacks some. The sample lists over 20,000 clones; roughly 82% were seen once. Participants living with HIV all received treatment in the United States. Cryopreserved PBMC samples of about 0.85-11 million cells were used for DNA extraction. A word on this clone: Antigen unknown.

The sequence derives from a man aged 18-30 years with HIV. Material: unsorted PBMCs, obtained 0.1 years before starting antiretroviral therapy.

The CDR3 sequence: CASSRTSGRALSYNEQFF. The CDR3, as DNA: TGTGCCAGCAGCCGGACTAGCGGGAGAGCCCTCTCCTACAATGAGCAGTTCTTC. This chain uses TRBV14 with TRBJ2-1; 13 bases are a match to TRBD2. The CDR3 sequence is 18 residues long. Trimming cost V 4 bases and J 0 bases; bases outside gene matches: 6. Germline assignment: CDR1 SGHDN and CDR2 FVKESK.